This T cell receptor (beta chain) was sequenced in a study of T cells in Graves' hyperthyroidism and ophthalmopathy (dated by TCRdb to between 2018 and 2021). Concerning the study at large: Peripheral blood was sampled at the time of initial diagnosis, prior to any treatment. Prospective prediction of ophthalmopathy was tested in an independent validation cohort consisting of 18 to 20 hyperthyroidism patients and 17 patients who later progressed to ophthalmopathy. After blood sampling, hyperthyroidism patients were treated with methimazole at a starting dose of 30 mg daily, and ophthalmopathy patients were treated with high-dose intravenous methylprednisolone. The study also compared thyroid tissue and blood T-cell repertoires from about 6 Graves' hyperthyroidism patients. To identify distinguishing TCR V-J signatures, a discovery cohort of roughly 100 patients was used, comprising 40 to 45 with Graves' ophthalmopathy and 55 to 65 with stable Graves' hyperthyroidism. The approximately 95 discovery patients were divided at random into training and test sets in a 7:3 ratio. TCR Vbeta CDR3 sequencing of some 140 peripheral blood samples (43 ophthalmopathy, 75 to 80 hyperthyroidism and approximately 17 progressor patients) is reported in the paper.

A note on this clonotype: This clone's antigen is unknown. No much larger clone is present one base from it, and per-base qualities are unavailable.

Reading from cysteine to phenylalanine, the CDR3 counts 17 amino acids. CDR3 DNA is the only sequence kept; it has 51 bases, read in frame from the first base. V and J are truncated by 2 bases and 1 base respectively, leaving an intervening sequence of 17 bases. Paper-wide results and their limitations: A model built on a 13 V-J signature distinguished ophthalmopathy from stable hyperthyroidism, reaching 87.88% sensitivity and about 81% specificity in cross-validation and 80%/75% in testing. In validation, progression to ophthalmopathy was predicted by the model with around 71% sensitivity and roughly 72% specificity, a median of about 6 months before onset. Sample size was not statistically predetermined, and investigators were not blinded to group allocation. Most expanded thyroid clonotypes (frequency above 0.001) were also detected in blood, a finding suggesting that blood repertoires may reflect thyroid immune responses.

In the ophthalmopathy patients, disease was moderately to severely active, with a Clinical Activity Score of 3 or more, a NOSPECS grade of 4 or more, and a duration of less than 3 months. The study excluded patients with uncontrolled infections, other autoimmune diseases, pregnancy or lactation. Diagnoses were based on clinical symptoms, serum thyroxine and TRAb, thyroid ultrasound and orbital computed tomography. PBMCs were separated from roughly 10 ml of fresh peripheral blood using Ficoll-Paque density gradient centrifugation. Trizol reagent was used to extract total RNA, and RNA quality was then checked on an Agilent 2100 Bioanalyzer. TCR beta CDR3 regions were amplified from RNA transcripts. A first-round RT-PCR of the TCR CDR3 used the HTBI primer set with the Qiagen OneStep RT-PCR kit. The libraries were constructed in a second round of multiplex PCR and then size-selected and purified. Libraries were sequenced paired-end with 100 bp reads on an Illumina HiSeq2000. As for the original processing: Raw data were processed with SOAPnuke, discarding reads with adapters, uncalled bases, mean Phred below 15, or no exact constant-primer or identifier match. High-quality paired reads were merged using COPE v1.2.5, and each unique nucleotide sequence was defined as a clonotype. Clonotypes were aligned to IMGT TRBV, TRBD and TRBJ reference segments using MiTCR v1.1. Only V-J combinations with frequency above 0.0001, covering 99% to 99.2% of repertoires, were analysed. A TCS score was defined as the ratio between F50 (clonal expansion) and ExV (chaos), using BLOSUM62-based TCRdist between CDR3 peptides within each V-J. Welch's t-statistics and random forest reduced fewer than 600 V-J features to some 14, which were used in a naive Bayes classifier (R e1071). TCRdb's own reprocessing of the public reads used fastp at Q25 and MiXCR and kept productive beta chains. Every distinct CDR3 protein forms one entry, paired with its most common genes and DNA. It is TCRdb's table, rather than the study itself, that gives the V and J calls and clone size. The sample data list 250,000 to 350,000 distinct CDR3 sequences, and 22% of these were observed just once. The ten largest clones take up around two thirds of the sample.

Recombination connected TRBV12-3 or TRBV12-4 to TRBJ2-5, with the D gene possibly TRBD1 or TRBD2, each one fitting 6 bases. This clonotype originated in a man aged 25-45 years with Graves' ophthalmopathy. The sample taken for sequencing was blood. The bases read TGTGCCAGCAGTTTACCCACGGGGGCGCCGACCCAAGAGACCCAGTACTTC. This sequence encodes CASSLPTGAPTQETQYF.